The 24 T cell receptor beta chains in this list originate from one sample, sequenced in a study of beta chain features in type 1 diabetes. The whole isolated RNA underwent reverse transcription, so sequencing captured expressed TCRB transcripts. TCRdb's copy holds only in-frame clones and misses some; the assay was immunoSEQ multiplex PCR. The data hold a few hundred thousand clones, with around a fifth observed a single time. The sequenced material came from naive CD4+ T cells from blood. The receptors originated from a woman aged 18-30 years in good health.

The chain joins TRBV29-1 to TRBJ2-1; 13 bases match TRBD2. The V gene's germline CDR1 is SQVTM and CDR2 ANQGSEA. This CDR3 is built from 14 residues. V shed 6 bases and J 8 bases; nucleotides not matched to a gene: 7. CDR3 DNA: TGCAGCGTCGTAACTAGCGGGAGGGCCTATGAGCAGTTCTTC. It specifies CSVVTSGRAYEQFF.

This clone came up a few times. The chain has TRBV18 and TRBJ2-2; the D is unclear. The V gene's germline CDR1 is KGHSH and CDR2 LQKENI. Trimming cost V 5 bases and J 3 bases, with 10 bases left between them. This CDR3 comprises 14 residues. CDR3 sequence reads: CASSSGMDTGELFF. DNA for the CDR3: TGTGCCAGCTCATCAGGCATGGACACCGGGGAGCTGTTTTTT.

The gene calls are TRBV5-4 and TRBJ2-1, with 8 bases matching TRBD2. The CDR3 extends over 14 amino acids. Trimming cost V 3 bases and J 8 bases; bases outside gene matches: 7. Per the germline V gene, CDR1 is SGHNT and CDR2 is YYREEE (reference sequence). This CDR3 is CASSSPGGVDEQFF. CDR3 coding DNA: TGTGCCAGCAGCTCCCCCGGGGGGGTGGATGAGCAGTTCTTC.

This chain joins TRBV6-5 and TRBJ1-6; 7 bases map to TRBD1. The CDR3 extends over 14 amino acids. The junction had 0 bases not matched to a gene; V was cut back by 0 bases and J by 7 bases. Germline lookup yields CDR1 MNHEY and CDR2 SVGAGI. CDR3 bases: TGTGCCAGCAGTTACTCGACAGGGAATTCACCCCTCCACTTT. This gives the protein CASSYSTGNSPLHF.

V gene TRBV30 combines with J gene TRBJ1-6; TRBD1 is a possible D gene (6 bases). CDR3 length: 15 residues. The germline V gene has CDR1 GTSNPN and CDR2 SVGIG (reference sequence). V was clipped by 4 bases and J by 4 bases, with 14 bases between them. CDR3 coding DNA: TGTGCCTGGACCTTACAGGGCTTGTATAATTCACCCCTCCACTTT. Translation: CAWTLQGLYNSPLHF.

The sample holds a few counts of this clone. The CDR3: CASSPTSGGASEQFF. The CDR3 bases are TGTGCCAGCAGCCCTACTAGCGGGGGGGCCTCTGAGCAGTTCTTC. The V call is TRBV11-2, the J call TRBJ2-1; 13 bases are shared with TRBD2. The CDR3 runs to 15 residues. The ends lost 5 bases at V and 9 bases at J; junction bases unmatched: 7. Looked up from germline, CDR1 is SGHAT and CDR2 is FQNNGV.

This clone was detected a few times. The genes are TRBV9 and TRBJ2-1, with 9 bases that match TRBD1. Germline V gives CDR1 SGDLS, CDR2 YYNGEE. The CDR3 extends over 15 amino acids. J lost 8 bases, V lost 0 bases, and 6 bases had no gene match. CDR3 amino acids: CASSVAWDRVHEQFF. The CDR3 region has the DNA TGTGCCAGCAGCGTAGCTTGGGACAGGGTCCATGAGCAGTTCTTC.

This clone was found a few times. This chain joins TRBV27 and TRBJ2-5, with a weak D call TRBD2 (6 bases). The V end was cut by 5 bases, the J end by 4 bases, with 14 bases between. This CDR3 is built from 14 residues. Germline V gene data show CDR1 as MNHEY and CDR2 as SMNVEV (reference sequence). The CDR3 nucleotides are TGTGCCAGCAGTCCGGAGGGAGGTCCAGAGACCCAGTACTTC. Protein: CASSPEGGPETQYF.

This clone has only a few counts. This rearrangement joins TRBV29-1 to TRBJ2-7, with 8 bases matching TRBD1. The CDR3 length is 10 residues. The J segment lost 5 bases and the V segment lost 7 bases, leaving 1 base of the junction unmatched. The germline V gene has CDR1 SQVTM and CDR2 ANQGSEA. CDR3: CSGQGNEQYF. Here the CDR3 DNA reads TGCAGCGGACAGGGGAACGAGCAGTACTTC.

V gene TRBV4-1 combines with J gene TRBJ1-1; TRBD1 is a possible D gene (5 bases). CDR3 length: 14 amino acids. The germline CDR1 and CDR2 sequences are MGHRA and YSYEKL. V was clipped by 4 bases and J by 1 base, with 10 bases between them. In DNA, the CDR3 is TGCGCCAGCAGCCCGACAGTGAGGAACACTGAAGCTTTCTTT. Translation: CASSPTVRNTEAFF.

The chain uses TRBV4-2 and TRBJ2-7; TRBD2 matches 14 bases. V dropped 3 bases and J dropped 0; count of bases not matched to a gene: 7. Germline CDR1 and CDR2: LGHNA and YNFKEQ. The length of the CDR3 is 18 residues. The CDR3 reads CASSQSGLAGGSSYEQYF. The CDR3 DNA follows: TGTGCCAGCAGCCAGTCCGGACTAGCGGGAGGAAGCTCCTACGAGCAGTACTTC.

V is TRBV5-4 and J is TRBJ1-6; 8 bases line up with TRBD1. The CDR3 is made up of 15 amino acids. Unmatched junction bases numbered 7, after V lost 4 bases and J lost 7 bases. From germline, CDR1 is SGHNT and CDR2 YYREEE (reference sequence). CDR3 protein: CASSQGDRPNSPLHF. The DNA for the CDR3 is TGTGCCAGCAGCCAGGGGGACAGGCCCAATTCACCCCTCCACTTT.

This clone was counted between two and nine times. The chain combines TRBV5-1 with TRBJ1-1; the match to TRBD1 covers 8 bases. Germline CDR1 reads SGHRS; CDR2 reads YFSETQ. Unmatched junction bases numbered 9, after V lost 4 bases and J lost 4 bases. There are 15 residues in the CDR3. CDR3 nucleotides: TGCGCCAGCAGCGGCGGACAGGGAAGGGGCACTGAAGCTTTCTTT. Protein sequence: CASSGGQGRGTEAFF.

This clone was detected only a few times. The rearrangement links TRBV6-1 to TRBJ2-7, with 8 positions matching TRBD2. Unmatched junction bases numbered 12, after V lost 5 bases and J lost 6 bases. This CDR3 contains 15 residues. Per the germline V gene, CDR1 is MNHNS and CDR2 is SASEGT. CDR3 region: CASSKRAAGEVEQYF. Here the CDR3 DNA reads TGTGCCAGCAGTAAAAGGGCAGCGGGAGAGGTCGAGCAGTACTTC.

This clone was counted only a few times. This rearrangement joins TRBV19 to TRBJ1-1; TRBD1 might be the D (6 bases). The V end lost 5 bases, the J end lost 2 bases, and 12 bases lay between the germline ends. Germline V gene data show CDR1 as LNHDA and CDR2 as SQIVND (reference sequence). The CDR3 is made up of 14 amino acids. The CDR3 sequence is CASSLGQPNTEAFF. DNA of the CDR3: TGTGCCAGTAGTCTAGGACAGCCCAACACTGAAGCTTTCTTT.

This clone was counted a few times. The chain has TRBV5-1 and TRBJ2-5, with 7 bases matching TRBD1. The germline CDR1 and CDR2 sequences are SGHRS and YFSETQ. Trimming cost V 7 bases and J 5 bases; bases outside gene matches: 8. This CDR3 spans 13 amino acids. The DNA of the CDR3 is TGCGCCAGCTCACAGGGGTCCCGGGAGACCCAGTACTTC. Its protein is CASSQGSRETQYF.

This clone was seen a handful of times. CDR3 coding DNA: TGTGCCAGCAGCTCCTTAGCGGGAGGAATCCACGAGCAGTACTTC. This translates into CASSSLAGGIHEQYF. The chain links TRBV7-9 to TRBJ2-7; 10 bases match TRBD2. This CDR3 comprises 15 residues. CDR1 is SEHNR, CDR2 FQNEAQ, per germline (reference sequence). With V trimmed by 4 bases and J by 5 bases, 8 bases remained unmatched.

The chain employs TRBV7-9 and TRBJ2-7; D may be TRBD1 (5 bases). With 4 bases removed from V and 0 bases from J, the gap between germline ends came to 13 bases. Germline CDR1 is SEHNR and CDR2 is FQNEAQ (reference sequence). This CDR3 region has 15 residues. The DNA of the CDR3 is TGTGCCAGCAGCTGGCCTAAGGACAACTCCTACGAGCAGTACTTC. Translated: CASSWPKDNSYEQYF. The full variable domain, rest sourced from reference TRBV7-9 and TRBJ2-7, is DTGVSQNPRHKITKRGQNVTFRCDPISEHNRLYWYRQTLGQGPEFLTYFQNEAQLEKSRLLSDRFSAERPKGSFSTLEIQRTEQGDSAMYLCASSWPKDNSYEQYFGPGTRLTVT.

This clone has a handful of counts. The chain links TRBV5-4 to TRBJ2-5; 9 bases match TRBD1. Germline loops: CDR1 SGHNT, CDR2 YYREEE (reference sequence). The CDR3 consists of 14 residues. J lost 4 bases, V lost 4 bases, and 5 bases had no gene match. The CDR3 sequence is CASSLDRGGETQYF. The CDR3 DNA sequence: TGTGCCAGCAGCCTGGACAGGGGCGGAGAGACCCAGTACTTC.

The sample holds a few counts of this clone. The CDR3 DNA follows: TGTGCCAGCAGACACACGAATACGCAGTATTTT. Amino acid sequence: CASRHTNTQYF. The rearrangement joins TRBV27 to TRBJ2-3; no clear D. V lost 6 bases and J lost 7, with 8 bases in between. CDR3 size: 11 residues. Germline values: CDR1 MNHEY, CDR2 SMNVEV (reference sequence).

This sequence joins TRBV28 and TRBJ1-5; D possibly corresponds to TRBD1 (5 bases). The CDR3 sequence is 17 residues long. Trimming shortened V by 1 base and J by 4 bases, and 17 bases separated the two germline ends. The V gene's germline CDR1 is MDHEN and CDR2 SYDVKM. Here the CDR3 DNA reads TGTGCCAGCAGTTTATCCCGGACCAGGGCGCTTAATCAGCCCCAGCATTTT. It yields the protein CASSLSRTRALNQPQHF.

The CDR3 region is CASLRASGGQNEQFF. In DNA, the CDR3 is TGTGCCAGTCTTCGGGCTAGCGGGGGGCAAAATGAGCAGTTCTTC. The chain couples TRBV19 to TRBJ2-1; 11 nucleotides align to TRBD2. Per the germline V gene, CDR1 is LNHDA and CDR2 is SQIVND (reference sequence). The CDR3 extends over 15 amino acids. Trimming removed 8 bases from V and 7 bases from J; junction bases left unmatched: 10.

This clone was found a few times. V gene TRBV5-1 combines with J gene TRBJ1-1; D is perhaps TRBD1 (6 bases). Per the germline V gene, CDR1 is SGHRS and CDR2 is YFSETQ. V gave up 5 bases and J gave up 1 base, with 9 bases separating them. The CDR3 runs to 13 residues. This CDR3 is CASSDRRNTEAFF. The CDR3 nucleotides are TGCGCCAGCAGTGACAGGAGGAACACTGAAGCTTTCTTT.

This rearrangement joins TRBV21-1 to TRBJ2-5; the table's D call, TRBD1, was not checked against the DNA. TRBV21-1 is a known pseudogene. The CDR3 consists of 16 residues. CDR3 DNA sequence: TGTGCCACACCCCACCGCCGGGACAGGAGCCAAGAGACCCAGTACTTC. Translating gives CATPHRRDRSQETQYF.